The 14 T cell receptor beta chains in this list originate from one sample, sequenced in a study of blood T cell repertoires in COVID-19. Method: immunoSEQ multiplex PCR; TCRdb's copy keeps in-frame clones and lacks some. The data show 60,000 to 90,000 clones, about 83% seen once. Sequenced sample: peripheral blood. The source of these receptors is a man aged 50 or older with acute or convalescent COVID-19.

J is TRBJ2-2 and V is TRBV9; D perhaps matches TRBD1 (5 bases). Trimming shortened V by 4 bases and J by 1 base, and 5 bases separated the two germline ends. The germline V gene has CDR1 SGDLS and CDR2 YYNGEE. This CDR3 is built from 13 residues. DNA of the CDR3: TGTGCCAGCAGCCAGGGGAACACCGGGGAGCTGTTTTTT. Translation gives CASSQGNTGELFF.

Worth noting for this clone: The junction departs from the called germline gene at one end, perhaps through a read error. The rearrangement links TRBV6-2 or TRBV6-3 to TRBJ2-1, with D unresolved. The CDR3 is made up of 13 amino acids. CDR1 and CDR2 from the germline V gene are MNHEY and SVGEGT. CDR3 in amino acids: CASSFLRVNEQFF. Written as DNA, the CDR3 is TGTGCCAGCAGTTTCTTGCGAGTCAATGAGCAATTCTTC.

This sequence joins TRBV27 and TRBJ1-3; no reliable D call. CDR3 length: 15 residues. V lost 0 bases to trimming and J lost 3 bases, with 9 bases between them. Germline CDR1 and CDR2: MNHEY and SMNVEV (reference sequence). CDR3 amino acids: CASSLSQSFGNTIYF. DNA of the CDR3: TGTGCCAGCAGTTTATCGCAGTCCTTTGGAAACACCATATATTTT.

This clone was picked up a small number of times. The chain couples TRBV11-2 to TRBJ2-1; 12 nucleotides align to TRBD2. V was pared by 2 bases and J by 12 bases, with 11 bases of the junction left unmatched. The CDR3 contains 16 residues. Looked up from germline, CDR1 is SGHAT and CDR2 is FQNNGV. CDR3 protein: CASSLSGASGGARQFF. The CDR3 nucleotides are TGTGCCAGCAGCTTATCCGGGGCTAGCGGGGGGGCCCGGCAGTTCTTC.

The chain joins TRBV18 to TRBJ1-1; D is ambiguous. Germline-derived CDR1 and CDR2 are KGHSH and LQKENI. V lost 3 bases, J lost 5 bases, and 7 bases lay in between. This CDR3 spans 12 amino acids. The CDR3 reads CASSPTVTEAFF. Written as DNA, the CDR3 is TGTGCCAGCTCACCCACGGTAACTGAAGCTTTCTTT.

The chain is built from TRBV28 and TRBJ2-1; 9 nucleotides align to TRBD2. Germline V gene lookup returns CDR1 MDHEN and CDR2 SYDVKM. V trimming: 10 bases; J trimming: 2 bases; junction bases outside the gene matches: 6. The CDR3 length is 14 residues. The CDR3 nucleotides are TGTGCCATCCATAGCGGGGGCGCCTACAATGAGCAGTTCTTC. It codes for CAIHSGGAYNEQFF.

This clone showed up just a few times. The chain recombines TRBV5-4 with TRBJ2-2; maybe TRBD1 (5 bases). The germline V gene encodes CDR1 SGHNT and CDR2 YYREEE (reference sequence). V was cut by 6 bases and J by 0 bases, with 12 bases left in between. This CDR3 region has 15 residues. The CDR3 nucleotides are TGTGCCAGCACCCTGGGGCTAGCGAACACCGGGGAGCTGTTTTTT. Translating it yields CASTLGLANTGELFF.

By proportion, this clone is medium-sized. The CDR3 does not close with the conserved phenylalanine or tryptophan, likely indicating a read error. The DNA is left out, because the CDR3 cannot be placed on it with certainty; the CDR3 is given as TCRdb lists it. V usage is TRBV7-2 and J usage is TRBJ2-7; the table calls TRBD1, which could not be checked here. Germline V gene lookup returns CDR1 SGHTA and CDR2 FQGNSA. Both ends counted, the CDR3 spans 11 residues. The CDR3 sequence is CASRTPGRQGL.

The chain recombines TRBV9 with TRBJ2-7, with D possibly being TRBD2 (6 bases). Germline V gene sequence: CDR1 SGDLS, CDR2 YYNGEE. The CDR3 length is 15 residues. Trimming shortened V by 2 bases and J by 3 bases, and 15 bases separated the two germline ends. CDR3 sequence (DNA): TGTGCCAGCAGCGTCTCGGGAGACACCCACTACGAGCAGTACTTC. It translates to CASSVSGDTHYEQYF.

The chain carries TRBV6-6 and TRBJ1-4, with TRBD1 as a possible D gene (5 bases). The ends were cut back, 2 bases at V and 7 bases at J, with 17 bases in the middle. The CDR3 is 16 residues long. Germline CDR1 is MNHNY and CDR2 is SVGAGI (reference sequence). CDR3 in amino acids: CASSYAGPGGIEKLFF. In nucleotides, the CDR3 is TGTGCCAGCAGTTACGCGGGACCTGGGGGGATTGAAAAACTGTTTTTT.

This clone was seen more than once but under ten times. The rearrangement uses TRBV3-1 (or the pseudogene TRBV3-2) and TRBJ1-1, with TRBD1 matching over 10 bases. Looked up from germline, CDR1 is LGHDT and CDR2 is YNNKEL (reference sequence). The CDR3 loop spans 16 amino acids. V gave up 3 bases and J gave up 1 base; unmatched junction bases: 5. The CDR3, as DNA: TGTGCCAGCAGCCAGACCAGGACAGGGGGGAACACTGAAGCTTTCTTT. Its protein is CASSQTRTGGNTEAFF.

The chain couples TRBV7-6 to TRBJ2-5, with TRBD1 matching 9 bases. This CDR3 is 14 amino acids long. Germline trimming cut 5 bases from V and 4 bases from J; bases unmatched to any gene: 5. CDR1 and CDR2 (germline): SGHVS, FNYEAQ. CDR3 loop: CASSPWTGAETQYF. CDR3 sequence (DNA): TGTGCCAGCAGCCCCTGGACAGGGGCAGAGACCCAGTACTTC.

The V gene is TRBV7-2, the J gene TRBJ2-1, with D perhaps TRBD2 (5 bases). The CDR3 has 13 amino acids. Germline CDR1 reads SGHTA; CDR2 reads FQGNSA. V was shortened by 3 bases and J by 6 bases, with 9 bases between the two germline ends. The CDR3 spells CASSFIRGNEQFF. The CDR3 coding sequence is TGTGCCAGCAGCTTTATCCGGGGCAATGAGCAGTTCTTC.

This chain links TRBV10-3 with TRBJ2-3; 12 bases line up with TRBD2. The CDR3 is made up of 16 amino acids. Germline V gene lookup returns CDR1 ENHRY and CDR2 SYGVKD. V was pared by 8 bases and J by 4 bases, with 10 bases of the junction left unmatched. In DNA, the CDR3 is TGTGCCATCCGGACTAGCGGGATGGGAGGCGCAGATACGCAGTATTTT. Residues: CAIRTSGMGGADTQYF.